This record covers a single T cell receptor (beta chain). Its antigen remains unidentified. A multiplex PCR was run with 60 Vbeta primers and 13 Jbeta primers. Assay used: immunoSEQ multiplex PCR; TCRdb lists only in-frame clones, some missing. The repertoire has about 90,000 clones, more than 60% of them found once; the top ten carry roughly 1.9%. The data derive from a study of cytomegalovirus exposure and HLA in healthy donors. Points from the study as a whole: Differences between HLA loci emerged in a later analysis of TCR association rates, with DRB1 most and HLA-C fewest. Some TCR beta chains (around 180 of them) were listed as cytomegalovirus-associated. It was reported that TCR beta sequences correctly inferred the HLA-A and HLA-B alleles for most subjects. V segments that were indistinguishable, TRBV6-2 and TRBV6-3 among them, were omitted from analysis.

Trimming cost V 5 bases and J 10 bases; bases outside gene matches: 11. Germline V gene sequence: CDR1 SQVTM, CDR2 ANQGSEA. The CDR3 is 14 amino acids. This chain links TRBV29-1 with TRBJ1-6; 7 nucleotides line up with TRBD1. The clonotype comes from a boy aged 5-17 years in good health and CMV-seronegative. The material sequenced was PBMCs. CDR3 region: CSVKDRSLGSPLHF. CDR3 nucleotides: TGCAGCGTTAAGGACAGGTCGTTGGGATCACCCCTCCACTTT.